These 26 T cell receptor beta chains originate from one sample sequenced in a study of regulatory dendritic cells for organ transplantation. Sorted subsets were CFSE-labeled and cultured around five days with allogeneic dendritic cells. The antigens these receptors bind are not known. Sequenced by immunoSEQ multiplex PCR; TCRdb stores in-frame clones only, minus some. The profile shows approximately 11,000 clones, 65% to 80% of them singletons. Sequencing used memory CD4+ T cells from blood cultured with regulatory dendritic cells. Sample subset: CD45RO+ memory T cells. These receptors were taken from a human donor in good health.

This clone was recorded a few times. The V gene is TRBV27, the J gene TRBJ1-1; D may be TRBD1 (6 bases). The V gene's germline CDR1 is MNHEY and CDR2 SMNVEV (reference sequence). With 4 bases removed from V and 5 bases from J, the gap between germline ends came to 23 bases. The CDR3 has 17 amino acids. The CDR3 DNA reads TGTGCCAGCAGTTCCTCAACGCGGGGGGCTCAGGAAACTGAAGCTTTCTTT. Amino acids: CASSSSTRGAQETEAFF.

The chain recombines TRBV14 with TRBJ2-3; D remains ambiguous. Germline assignment: CDR1 SGHDN and CDR2 FVKESK. V lost 1 base and J 6 bases, leaving 8 bases between the germline ends. The CDR3 has 13 residues. CDR3 in DNA: TGTGCCAGCAGCCAAGTCTCCGGGGATACGCAGTATTTT. As protein: CASSQVSGDTQYF.

In its sample, this clone was seen once. The rearrangement links TRBV9 to TRBJ2-3, with D possibly matching TRBD1 (7 bases). CDR1 and CDR2 (germline): SGDLS, YYNGEE. The CDR3 totals 15 residues. Between the trimmed V and J ends, which lost 4 bases and 6 bases, there was a span of 18 bases. The CDR3 reads CASSLGQTRGDTQYF. The CDR3 DNA follows: TGTGCCAGCAGCTTGGGACAGACTAGGGGGGATACGCAGTATTTT. The variable domain in full, completed from reference TRBV9 and TRBJ2-3, reads DSGVTQTPKHLITATGQRVTLRCSPRSGDLSVYWYQQSLDQGLQFLIQYYNGEERAKGNILERFSAQQFPDLHSELNLSSLELGDSALYFCASSLGQTRGDTQYFGPGTRLTVL.

The gene calls are TRBV9 and TRBJ2-1; the match to TRBD2 covers 7 bases. The germline V gene encodes CDR1 SGDLS and CDR2 YYNGEE. V shed 4 bases, J shed 1 base, and the junction held 8 bases outside the gene matches. The CDR3 is 16 amino acids. DNA for the CDR3: TGTGCCAGCAGCTCGTTGGGGGGGGAGTCCTACAATGAGCAGTTCTTC. Translation gives CASSSLGGESYNEQFF.

The J gene is TRBJ2-3, the V gene TRBV5-1; 10 bases line up with TRBD2. This CDR3 is 16 amino acids long. Germline V gives CDR1 SGHRS, CDR2 YFSETQ. The V gene end was trimmed by 0 bases and the J gene end by 5 bases; junction bases not matched to a gene: 6. The CDR3 is CASSLEQRGGGDTQYF. In DNA, the CDR3 is TGCGCCAGCAGCTTGGAACAGCGGGGGGGAGGAGATACGCAGTATTTT. Looking up the rest from reference TRBV5-1 and TRBJ2-3 gives the full variable domain: KAGVTQTPRYLIKTRGQQVTLSCSPISGHRSVSWYQQTPGQGLQFLFEYFSETQRNKGNFPGRFSGRQFSNSRSEMNVSTLELGDSALYLCASSLEQRGGGDTQYFGPGTRLTVL.

This clone occurred once. The chain links TRBV19 to TRBJ2-7; 7 positions match TRBD1. CDR1 LNHDA and CDR2 SQIVND come from the germline V gene (reference sequence). J lost 2 bases, V lost 5 bases, and 12 bases had no gene match. CDR3 length: 16 residues. The CDR3 nucleotides are TGTGCCAGTAGTCCGACCACTCTTGGACAGGCCTACGAGCAGTACTTC. Amino acids: CASSPTTLGQAYEQYF.

The V and J genes are TRBV11-3 and TRBJ1-1, with D possibly being TRBD1 (5 bases). V lost 0 bases, J lost 5 bases, and 16 bases lay in between. CDR3 size: 16 residues. CDR1 is SGHNT, CDR2 YENEEA, per germline. CDR3 amino acids: CASSLEGGRRNTEAFF. CDR3 DNA: TGTGCCAGCAGCTTAGAGGGGGGGAGAAGAAATACTGAAGCTTTCTTT.

This chain links TRBV6-5 with TRBJ1-5; 7 bases are a match to TRBD1. CDR3 length equals 15 residues. The trim removed 6 bases at V and 1 base at J, leaving 6 bases unmatched. The germline V gene encodes CDR1 MNHEY and CDR2 SVGAGI. CDR3 residues: CASSWDSRSNQPQHF. The CDR3 DNA reads as TGTGCCAGCAGCTGGGACAGTCGCAGCAATCAGCCCCAGCATTTT.

The sample holds a few counts of this clone. The chain uses TRBV2 and TRBJ1-5, with 12 nucleotides matching TRBD1. The CDR3 is 16 residues long. V was pared by 5 bases and J by 4 bases, with 6 bases of the junction left unmatched. CDR1 is SNHLY, CDR2 FYNNEI, per germline. CDR3 DNA: TGTGCCAGCAGTTCCGGGACAGGGGGCGATAATCAGCCCCAGCATTTT. This sequence encodes CASSSGTGGDNQPQHF.

This chain's CDR3 is CASSHWGSGSNTEAFF. CDR3 bases: TGCGCCAGCAGCCATTGGGGATCGGGGTCGAACACTGAAGCTTTCTTT. The rearrangement uses TRBV4-1 and TRBJ1-1; no reliable D call. There are 16 residues in the CDR3. V gave up 3 bases and J gave up 1 base, with 15 bases separating them. Looked up from germline, CDR1 is MGHRA and CDR2 is YSYEKL.

This clone came up once. This rearrangement joins TRBV5-1 to TRBJ1-1; TRBD1 agrees at 8 bases. The germline CDR1 and CDR2 sequences are SGHRS and YFSETQ. CDR3 size: 14 residues. V shed 4 bases, J shed 4 bases, and the junction held 6 bases outside the gene matches. CDR3 region: CASSRTGSATEAFF. The DNA for the CDR3 is TGCGCCAGCAGCAGGACAGGGTCGGCCACTGAAGCTTTCTTT.

This clone was detected once. The V call is TRBV2, the J call TRBJ2-7, with 7 bases identical to TRBD1. The CDR3 consists of 14 residues. V lost 6 bases, J lost 2 bases, and 7 bases stayed unmatched. CDR1 is SNHLY, CDR2 FYNNEI, per germline. This CDR3 reads CASRYGTAAYEQYF. As DNA, the CDR3 is TGTGCCAGCAGGTACGGGACAGCTGCCTACGAGCAGTACTTC.

J is TRBJ1-5 and V is TRBV19; D may be TRBD1 (6 bases). CDR1 is LNHDA and CDR2 is SQIVND in the germline V gene (reference sequence). The CDR3 is 14 amino acids. The V end was cut by 5 bases, the J end by 5 bases, with 13 bases between. CDR3 amino acids: CASSGGRGHQPQHF. The CDR3 nucleotides are TGTGCCAGTAGTGGGGGCAGGGGCCATCAGCCCCAGCATTTT.

The chain combines TRBV16 with TRBJ1-5; D is undetermined. The CDR3 has 15 amino acids. Germline assignment: CDR1 KGHSY and CDR2 FQNENV. V was clipped by 0 bases and J by 3 bases, with 9 bases between them. The CDR3 coding sequence is TGTGCCAGCAGCCAATCGGGCCAGTCCAATCAGCCCCAGCATTTT. It encodes CASSQSGQSNQPQHF.

This chain connects TRBV2 to TRBJ2-7, with unresolved D. The CDR3 has 15 residues. In germline, CDR1 is SNHLY, CDR2 FYNNEI. V lost 1 base and J lost 0, with 10 bases in between. DNA for the CDR3: TGTGCCAGCAGTGAAGGATCCTTCTACTCCTACGAGCAGTACTTC. Translation: CASSEGSFYSYEQYF.

The rearrangement links TRBV6-1 to TRBJ1-2, with D possibly being TRBD1 (6 bases). This CDR3 has 16 amino acids. Germline V gene lookup returns CDR1 MNHNS and CDR2 SASEGT. V lost 1 base, J lost 5 bases, and 17 bases lay in between. The CDR3 is CASSEVGRGDGYGYTF. CDR3 coding DNA: TGTGCCAGCAGTGAAGTGGGGAGGGGGGACGGGTATGGCTACACCTTC.

The CDR3 coding sequence is TGTGCCAGCATCGGACAGGGTGGCTACACCTTC. Its translation: CASIGQGGYTF. This chain joins TRBV6-5 and TRBJ1-2, with 8 positions matching TRBD1. J lost 7 bases, V lost 7 bases, and 2 bases had no gene match. CDR1 is MNHEY and CDR2 is SVGAGI in the germline V gene. The CDR3 loop spans 11 amino acids.

This sequence joins TRBV9 and TRBJ1-1; no firm D call. Trimming left V 1 base short and J 0 bases short, with 7 bases between. The CDR3 is made up of 14 amino acids. Germline-derived CDR1 and CDR2 are SGDLS and YYNGEE. DNA for the CDR3: TGTGCCAGCAGCGTATCGCACTTGAACACTGAAGCTTTCTTT. As protein: CASSVSHLNTEAFF.

The CDR3 sequence is CASSSPPSEGDEAFF. CDR3 bases: TGTGCCAGCAGTAGCCCCCCGTCAGAGGGGGATGAAGCTTTCTTT. The chain uses TRBV6-6 and TRBJ1-1, with D maybe TRBD1 (6 bases). The germline V and J ends were trimmed by 5 bases and 7 bases, with 20 bases remaining between them. Looked up from germline, CDR1 is MNHNY and CDR2 is SVGAGI (reference sequence). The CDR3 sequence is 15 residues long.

A single count supports this clone. V usage is TRBV5-8 and J usage is TRBJ1-5; 7 bases match TRBD1. The V and J ends lost 2 bases and 6 bases, in that order; junction bases with no gene match: 5. Germline V gene lookup returns CDR1 SGHTS and CDR2 YDEGEE. The CDR3 has 14 residues. The CDR3 bases are TGTGCCAGCAGCTTTTACAGGGGTCGTCAGCCCCAGCATTTT. It yields the protein CASSFYRGRQPQHF.

This clone has more than one count but fewer than ten. V and J are TRBV18 and TRBJ2-7, with 9 bases lining up with TRBD1. The CDR3 runs to 14 residues. The germline V gene encodes CDR1 KGHSH and CDR2 LQKENI. V was clipped by 6 bases and J by 5 bases; unmatched bases: 8. The CDR3, as DNA: TGTGCCAGCTCCCAGGGGACAGGGAGGAACGAGCAGTACTTC. This sequence encodes CASSQGTGRNEQYF.

This rearrangement joins TRBV11-3 to TRBJ1-1; 7 bases are shared with TRBD1. Losses at the gene ends were 0 bases for V and 5 bases for J; bases not matched to a gene: 0. Germline V gene sequence: CDR1 SGHNT, CDR2 YENEEA. The CDR3 is 13 amino acids. CDR3 in DNA: TGTGCCAGCAGCTTAGAGACAGGGACTGAAGCTTTCTTT. This translates into CASSLETGTEAFF.

The chain carries TRBV6-6 and TRBJ1-4; D not resolved. CDR3 length: 15 residues. CDR1 and CDR2 (germline): MNHNY, SVGAGI (reference sequence). V lost 5 bases and J 0 bases, leaving 10 bases between the germline ends. The chain's CDR3 is CASSPRETTNEKLFF. For the CDR3, the DNA is TGTGCCAGCAGTCCGAGAGAAACAACTAATGAAAAACTGTTTTTT.

The chain links TRBV9 to TRBJ1-1; D gene unclear. The CDR3 consists of 13 residues. Germline CDR1 SGDLS, CDR2 YYNGEE. The V and J ends lost 4 bases and 1 base respectively, with 8 bases between them. The CDR3 loop reads CASSNSWNTEAFF. In nucleotides, the CDR3 is TGTGCCAGCAGCAACAGCTGGAACACTGAAGCTTTCTTT.

This clone was detected once. The rearrangement links TRBV9 to TRBJ2-5; TRBD2 matches 8 bases. The CDR3 contains 14 residues. CDR1 and CDR2 (germline): SGDLS, YYNGEE. V shed 7 bases and J 4 bases; nucleotides not matched to a gene: 9. CDR3 sequence: CASSGGEGRETQYF. CDR3 DNA sequence: TGTGCCAGCTCGGGGGGGGAGGGGAGAGAGACCCAGTACTTC. Complete variable domain (other parts from reference TRBV9 and TRBJ2-5): DSGVTQTPKHLITATGQRVTLRCSPRSGDLSVYWYQQSLDQGLQFLIQYYNGEERAKGNILERFSAQQFPDLHSELNLSSLELGDSALYFCASSGGEGRETQYFGPGTRLLVL.

The chain links TRBV18 to TRBJ2-3; 8 bases agree with TRBD2. Losses at the gene ends were 2 bases for V and 4 bases for J; bases not matched to a gene: 5. The CDR3 consists of 15 residues. CDR1 and CDR2 from the germline V gene are KGHSH and LQKENI. CDR3 amino acids: CASSPRSGGPDTQYF. As DNA, the CDR3 is TGTGCCAGCTCACCAAGGAGCGGGGGACCAGATACGCAGTATTTT. The full variable domain, with the rest looked up from reference TRBV18 and TRBJ2-3, is NAGVMQNPRHLVRRRGQEARLRCSPMKGHSHVYWYRQLPEEGLKFMVYLQKENIIDESGMPKERFSAEFPKEGPSILRIQQVVRGDSAAYFCASSPRSGGPDTQYFGPGTRLTVL.